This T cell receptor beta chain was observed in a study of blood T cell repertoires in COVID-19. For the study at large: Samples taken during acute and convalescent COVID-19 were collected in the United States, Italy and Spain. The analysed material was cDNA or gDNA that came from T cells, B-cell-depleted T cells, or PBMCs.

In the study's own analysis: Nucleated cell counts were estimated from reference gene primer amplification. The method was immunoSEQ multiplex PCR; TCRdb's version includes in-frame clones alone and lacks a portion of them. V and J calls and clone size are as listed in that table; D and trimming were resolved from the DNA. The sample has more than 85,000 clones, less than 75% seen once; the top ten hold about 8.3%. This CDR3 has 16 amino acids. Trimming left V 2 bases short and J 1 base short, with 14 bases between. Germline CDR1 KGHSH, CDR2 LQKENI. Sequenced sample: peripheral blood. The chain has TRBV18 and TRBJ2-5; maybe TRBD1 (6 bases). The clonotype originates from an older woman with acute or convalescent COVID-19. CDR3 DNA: TGTGCCAGCTCACCAGTCTCAGGGGCCGGCCAAGAGACCCAGTACTTC. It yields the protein CASSPVSGAGQETQYF.